The 26 T cell receptor beta chains below all came from one sample that was sequenced in a study of blood T cell repertoires in COVID-19. TCRdb's table, derived via immunoSEQ multiplex PCR, lists solely in-frame clones and lacks some. The data hold about 69,000 clones, with roughly 80% observed a single time. Sequences were obtained from peripheral blood. The origin of the receptors is a man in his 60s with acute or convalescent COVID-19.

The chain couples TRBV5-1 to TRBJ2-2; TRBD2 matches at 13 bases. V gave up 5 bases and J gave up 5 bases; unmatched junction bases: 0. Per germline, CDR1 SGHRS and CDR2 YFSETQ. This CDR3 spans 14 amino acids. CDR3 in DNA: TGCGCCAGCAGGACTAGCGGGGGGACCGGGGAGCTGTTTTTT. Protein: CASRTSGGTGELFF.

This chain joins TRBV20-1 and TRBJ2-7; the D gene is possibly TRBD2 (5 bases). Germline assignment: CDR1 DFQATT and CDR2 SNEGSKA (reference sequence). Trimming left V 3 bases short and J 9 bases short, with 12 bases between. The CDR3 is made up of 11 amino acids. The CDR3: CSARSQEVQYF. CDR3 sequence (DNA): TGCAGTGCTAGGTCCCAGGAGGTGCAGTACTTC.

The chain couples TRBV5-1 to TRBJ1-2; D not certain. Trimming pared 2 bases from V and 2 bases from J, leaving 10 bases between. CDR3 length: 14 residues. Germline values: CDR1 SGHRS, CDR2 YFSETQ. CDR3 sequence: CASSFEDGNYGYTF. CDR3 DNA sequence: TGCGCCAGCAGCTTTGAAGACGGGAACTATGGCTACACCTTC. Filled out from reference TRBV5-1 and TRBJ1-2, the complete variable domain reads KAGVTQTPRYLIKTRGQQVTLSCSPISGHRSVSWYQQTPGQGLQFLFEYFSETQRNKGNFPGRFSGRQFSNSRSEMNVSTLELGDSALYLCASSFEDGNYGYTFGSGTRLTVV.

This clone was seen a few times. The chain couples TRBV7-9 to TRBJ2-3; D is unclear. Germline V gene sequence: CDR1 SEHNR, CDR2 FQNEAQ (reference sequence). V lost 5 bases to trimming and J lost 6 bases, with 12 bases between them. The length of the CDR3 is 13 residues. CDR3 coding DNA: TGTGCCAGCAGCCCCCGCGGCCCTGATACGCAGTATTTT. It codes for CASSPRGPDTQYF.

This chain connects TRBV5-5 to TRBJ1-6, with D perhaps matching TRBD1 (5 bases). Germline values: CDR1 SGHKS, CDR2 YYEKEE (reference sequence). Trimming removed 1 base from V and 8 bases from J, with 13 bases in between. The CDR3 length is 15 residues. The CDR3 loop is CASSLFGQKDSPLHF. As DNA, the CDR3 is TGTGCCAGCAGCTTGTTCGGACAAAAGGATTCACCCCTCCACTTT.

The chain links TRBV7-9 to TRBJ2-3; D call uncertain. This CDR3 spans 15 amino acids. In germline, CDR1 is SEHNR, CDR2 FQNEAQ (reference sequence). Trimming left V 10 bases short and J 1 base short, with 18 bases between. CDR3 loop: CANKPTSSRTDTQYF. CDR3 DNA sequence: TGTGCCAACAAGCCGACGAGTAGCCGCACAGATACGCAGTATTTT.

CDR3 residues: CASSAGLAGGGETQYF. CDR3 sequence (DNA): TGTGCCAGCAGCGCGGGACTAGCGGGGGGCGGAGAGACCCAGTACTTC. This sequence joins TRBV7-6 and TRBJ2-5; 15 bases map to TRBD2. Germline lookup yields CDR1 SGHVS and CDR2 FNYEAQ. There are 16 residues in the CDR3. Trimming at V came to 5 bases and at J to 4 bases, leaving 5 bases not matched to a gene.

V usage is TRBV4-1 and J usage is TRBJ1-2; D gene unclear. Germline loops: CDR1 MGHRA, CDR2 YSYEKL. V was clipped by 4 bases and J by 5 bases, with 20 bases between them. The CDR3 length is 16 residues. In DNA form, the CDR3 reads TGCGCCAGCAGCCGGGTTCTCGGGCCGGGAGGATATGGCTACACCTTC. Its translation: CASSRVLGPGGYGYTF.

This clone was recorded a few times. The V call is TRBV5-5, the J call TRBJ1-2; 7 bases are shared with TRBD1. Germline assignment: CDR1 SGHKS and CDR2 YYEKEE (reference sequence). The CDR3 contains 13 residues. V lost 4 bases, J lost 5 bases, and 5 bases stayed unmatched. CDR3 nucleotides: TGTGCCAGCAGCCCCGGGACAGCTTATGGCTACACCTTC. It codes for CASSPGTAYGYTF.

The V gene is TRBV12-3 or TRBV12-4, the J gene TRBJ2-1; 8 bases match TRBD1. This CDR3 contains 12 residues. V lost 7 bases and J lost 9; bases outside the gene matches: 5. The CDR3 sequence is CASTPGGAEQFF. CDR3 nucleotide sequence: TGTGCCAGCACCCCAGGGGGCGCTGAGCAGTTCTTC.

Only a few counts were recorded for this clone. The chain links TRBV30 to TRBJ1-1; the match to TRBD1 covers 7 bases. J gave up 3 bases and V 3 bases, and 10 bases lay outside the gene matches. The V gene's germline CDR1 is GTSNPN and CDR2 SVGIG (reference sequence). The CDR3 sequence is 15 residues long. The CDR3 is CAWRPPEGAYTEAFF. The CDR3 nucleotides read TGTGCCTGGAGACCCCCCGAGGGGGCCTACACTGAAGCTTTCTTT.

The chain links TRBV5-6 to TRBJ2-1; no reliable D call. The V end lost 2 bases, the J end lost 4 bases, and 10 bases lay between the germline ends. CDR3 length equals 14 residues. The germline gives CDR1 SGHDT, CDR2 YYEEEE. The CDR3 sequence: CASSFVRSYNEQFF. The CDR3 coding sequence is TGTGCCAGCAGCTTTGTTCGGTCGTACAATGAGCAGTTCTTC.

This clone showed up just a few times. The chain uses TRBV7-2 and TRBJ1-2, with TRBD1 matching 11 bases. This CDR3 comprises 13 residues. Germline lookup yields CDR1 SGHTA and CDR2 FQGNSA. The junction had 4 bases not matched to a gene; V was cut back by 8 bases and J by 5 bases. CDR3 in DNA: TGTGCCAGCGGGGACAGGGGGTATTATGGCTACACCTTC. Protein sequence: CASGDRGYYGYTF.

The chain combines TRBV29-1 with TRBJ2-6; possibly TRBD2 for D (5 bases). This CDR3 is 14 amino acids long. V was pared by 4 bases and J by 2 bases, with 9 bases between. Germline V CDR1 and CDR2: SQVTM, ANQGSEA. CDR3 sequence reads: CSVVEGAGANVLTF. The DNA of the CDR3 is TGCAGCGTTGTCGAGGGCGCTGGGGCCAACGTCCTGACTTTC.

This chain connects TRBV5-5 to TRBJ2-3, with D perhaps TRBD1 (7 bases). The CDR3 is 14 residues long. The V and J ends lost 5 bases and 2 bases respectively, with 12 bases between them. Germline V gene lookup returns CDR1 SGHKS and CDR2 YYEKEE (reference sequence). The CDR3 sequence is CASRGGTVTDTQYF. As DNA, the CDR3 is TGTGCCAGCAGAGGCGGGACAGTCACAGATACGCAGTATTTT. The complete variable domain, with remaining parts taken from reference TRBV5-5 and TRBJ2-3, reads DAGVTQSPTHLIKTRGQQVTLRCSPISGHKSVSWYQQVLGQGPQFIFQYYEKEERGRGNFPDRFSARQFPNYSSELNVNALLLGDSALYLCASRGGTVTDTQYFGPGTRLTVL.

This clone appeared a few times. Other DNA sequences in this specimen translate into the identical CDR3. The rearrangement uses TRBV27 and TRBJ1-1, with 7 bases that match TRBD1. The V gene end was trimmed by 4 bases and the J gene end by 0 bases; junction bases not matched to a gene: 5. CDR1 is MNHEY, CDR2 SMNVEV, per germline (reference sequence). CDR3 size: 15 residues. Written as DNA, the CDR3 is TGTGCCAGCAGTTCAGGACAGGCTCTGAACACTGAAGCTTTCTTT. Amino acids: CASSSGQALNTEAFF.

This clone was seen a few times. The J gene is TRBJ1-2, the V gene TRBV10-3, with 7 bases fitting TRBD1. The CDR3 loop spans 15 amino acids. Germline V gene sequence: CDR1 ENHRY, CDR2 SYGVKD. The ends lost 4 bases at V and 6 bases at J; junction bases unmatched: 11. The chain's CDR3 is CAISAPGQREDGYTF. CDR3 nucleotides: TGTGCCATCAGTGCTCCGGGACAGCGAGAGGATGGCTACACCTTC.

The chain carries TRBV5-1 and TRBJ1-2; 11 bases fit TRBD1. The V and J ends lost 4 bases and 5 bases, in that order; junction bases with no gene match: 7. CDR3 size: 15 residues. Germline CDR1 SGHRS, CDR2 YFSETQ. The chain's CDR3 is CASSPGQGAGYGYTF. The CDR3, as DNA: TGCGCCAGCAGCCCAGGACAGGGGGCAGGTTATGGCTACACCTTC.

This clone was found a few times. The gene calls are TRBV5-5 and TRBJ1-1; D is possibly TRBD1 (5 bases). V dropped 4 bases and J dropped 1 base, with 26 bases sitting between them. The CDR3 loop spans 19 amino acids. CDR1 SGHKS and CDR2 YYEKEE come from the germline V gene (reference sequence). CDR3 sequence reads: CASSPGQGGQQLRNTEAFF. The CDR3 DNA is TGTGCCAGCAGCCCAGGGCAGGGCGGCCAACAACTAAGGAACACTGAAGCTTTCTTT.

The V gene is TRBV10-1, the J gene TRBJ2-7, with 10 bases matching TRBD1. The CDR3 contains 14 residues. J lost 6 bases, V lost 5 bases, and 7 bases had no gene match. Looked up from germline, CDR1 is WNHNN and CDR2 is SYGVQD (reference sequence). The CDR3 sequence: CASSSDRGSSEQYF. CDR3 bases: TGCGCCAGCAGTTCGGACAGGGGGTCGAGCGAGCAGTACTTC.

This clone was recorded once. The chain carries TRBV5-6 and TRBJ2-7; a weak D match, TRBD2 (5 bases). The ends were cut back, 1 base at V and 1 base at J, with 9 bases in the middle. Germline lookup yields CDR1 SGHDT and CDR2 YYEEEE. The CDR3 spans 14 residues. CDR3 sequence: CASSLTSRSYEQYF. The DNA for the CDR3 is TGTGCCAGCAGCTTGACTAGTCGGTCCTACGAGCAGTACTTC.

This sequence joins TRBV6-6 and TRBJ2-1, with 8 bases lining up with TRBD2. Trimming cost V 4 bases and J 9 bases; bases outside gene matches: 8. The CDR3 extends over 14 amino acids. Germline V gene sequence: CDR1 MNHNY, CDR2 SVGAGI (reference sequence). CDR3 DNA sequence: TGTGCCAGCAGTTTTCCGGGGGGGGCGGGTGAGCAGTTCTTC. Amino acid sequence: CASSFPGGAGEQFF.

The gene calls are TRBV21-1 and TRBJ2-2; the table's D call, TRBD1, was not checked against the DNA. TRBV21-1 is tagged as a pseudogene. This CDR3 is built from 16 residues. CDR3 sequence reads: CARKYPGQTNTGELFF. The DNA of the CDR3 is TGTGCCAGGAAATACCCGGGACAGACGAACACCGGGGAGCTGTTTTTT.

The chain uses TRBV3-1 (or the pseudogene TRBV3-2) and TRBJ2-5; 9 bases map to TRBD2. The V gene end was trimmed by 6 bases and the J gene end by 1 base; junction bases not matched to a gene: 3. The CDR3 is 14 residues long. The germline CDR1 and CDR2 sequences are LGHDT and YNNKEL (reference sequence). Written as DNA, the CDR3 is TGTGCCAGCAGATTAGCGGGAGCCCAAGAGACCCAGTACTTC. It is translated as CASRLAGAQETQYF.

This chain joins TRBV2 and TRBJ2-7; the match to TRBD1 covers 7 bases. The trim removed 6 bases at V and 6 bases at J, leaving 8 bases unmatched. The germline V gene encodes CDR1 SNHLY and CDR2 FYNNEI. The CDR3 length is 13 residues. The CDR3 sequence: CASRPTGVGEQYF. CDR3 bases: TGTGCCAGCAGGCCTACAGGGGTCGGCGAGCAGTACTTC.

The chain combines TRBV5-8 with TRBJ1-2; 7 bases line up with TRBD1. The germline CDR1 and CDR2 sequences are SGHTS and YDEGEE. V shed 6 bases and J 1 base; nucleotides not matched to a gene: 6. The CDR3 runs 14 residues. This chain's CDR3 is CASKLTGNNYGYTF. The CDR3 DNA is TGTGCCAGCAAATTGACAGGGAATAACTATGGCTACACCTTC.